This T cell receptor beta chain appears in the sequencing data of a study of blood T cell repertoires in COVID-19. Using immunoSEQ multiplex PCR, the repertoire was profiled, and TCRdb retains in-frame clones only, with some absent. The sample lists 140,000 to 150,000 clones, about 90% seen once, with roughly 1.6% in the top ten. V was shortened by 6 bases and J by 3 bases, with 12 bases between the two germline ends. This CDR3 is built from 13 residues. Germline V gene sequence: CDR1 GTSNPN, CDR2 SVGIG (reference sequence). The clonotype was recovered from a woman between 50 and 59 years old with acute or convalescent COVID-19. Sequencing was performed on peripheral blood. The chain employs TRBV30 and TRBJ2-1; TRBD2 is a possible D gene (5 bases). The chain's CDR3 is CACLEAIYNEQFF. CDR3 bases: TGTGCCTGCCTGGAGGCAATCTACAATGAGCAGTTCTTC.